This TCR beta chain was recorded in a study of response to subunit inactivated influenza vaccine. This clonotype was observed a handful of times. Its target is not known. Study results and caveats: Seasonal influenza vaccination, on each occasion, was suggested by the authors to recruit few new T cells.

TCRdb redid the calling of the RT-PCR reads with MiXCR, one entry per CDR3 protein. Among approximately 570,000 distinct CDR3 sequences listed, 6% to 9% were seen once. Here the sequenced sample was PBMCs from blood, taken less than 25 months after vaccination. This clonotype was sampled from a man between 50 and 69 years old who received an inactivated influenza vaccine.

CDR3 region: CASSQAGTKYNEQFF. The DNA of the CDR3 is TGCGCCAGCAGCCAAGCCGGGACAAAATACAATGAGCAGTTCTTC. The rearrangement joins TRBV4-1 to TRBJ2-1; D might be TRBD1 (6 bases). The CDR3 spans 15 residues. V was clipped by 1 base and J by 4 bases, with 11 bases between them. From germline, CDR1 is MGHRA and CDR2 YSYEKL.